A selection of T cell receptor beta chains follows, all from one sample in a study of cytomegalovirus exposure and HLA in healthy donors. Some clones are missing from TCRdb's copy, which holds only in-frame ones; the method was immunoSEQ multiplex PCR. The table has roughly 190,000 clones, about 90% seen once. Sequenced material: PBMCs. These receptors were collected from a boy between 2 and 15 years old in good health and CMV-seronegative. The CDR3 runs from the conserved cysteine through the conserved F or W. D genes are given only for firm matches. Size tells how often a clone was seen (once, few, many) or the class of an expanded clone, and some rows leave it out.

>TRBV5-4|.|TRBD2|TRBJ2-3
TGTGCCAGCAGCTCCCTAGCGGGGAGAAGCACAGATACGCAGTATTTT
CASSSLAGRSTDTQYF
>TRBV5-1|.|TRBD1|TRBJ1-1
TGCGCCAGCAGCCCCTCGACAGGGTACATGAACACTGAAGCTTTCTTT
CASSPSTGYMNTEAFF
>TRBV14|.|TRBD1|TRBJ1-6
TGTGCCAGCAGCAAACGGGGACAGCAGTATTCACCCCTCCACTTT
CASSKRGQQYSPLHF
>TRBV7-2|.|TRBD1|TRBJ1-1
TGTGCCAGCCGCAGGGGGCTGAACACTGAAGCTTTCTTT
CASRRGLNTEAFF
>TRBV6-6|.|.|TRBJ2-7
TGTGCCAGCAGTTACTCGAGAAGGGGCGAGCAGTACTTC
CASSYSRRGEQYF
>TRBV27|.|.|TRBJ1-1
TGTGCCAGCAAATCTGGGGGGGGCCCTGAAGCTTTCTTT
CASKSGGGPEAFF
>TRBV7-3|.|.|TRBJ2-7
TGTGCCAGCAGTCCCTCAGGGGTGGGGGAGCAGTACTTC
CASSPSGVGEQYF
>TRBV9|.|TRBD2|TRBJ2-1
TGTGCCAGCAGCGGCCTAGCGGGGGGCTACAATGAGCAGTTCTTC
CASSGLAGGYNEQFF
>TRBV27|.|TRBD1|TRBJ2-7
TGTGCCAGCAGTCTCACCGGGACAGAGAACTACGAGCAGTACTTC
CASSLTGTENYEQYF
>TRBV19|.|.|TRBJ1-1
TGTGCCAGTAGCTTCCCAGGGGCTCCTAACACTGAAGCTTTCTTT
CASSFPGAPNTEAFF
>TRBV27|few|.|TRBJ2-1
TGTGCCAGCAGTCCCTACCGATTCCCGGGACTGGTCAATGAGCAGTTCTTC
CASSPYRFPGLVNEQFF
>TRBV6-6|once|TRBD2|TRBJ2-2
TGTGCCAGCTCTCGGGGGGGCCGGGGAACCGGGGAGCTGTTTTTT
CASSRGGRGTGELFF
>TRBV7-8|.|TRBD1|TRBJ1-2
TGTGCCAGCAGCTCTCAGACAGGGGGCGACTATGGCTACACCTTC
CASSSQTGGDYGYTF
>TRBV6-1|.|TRBD2|TRBJ2-7
TGTGCCAGCGTTTTGTCGGGGGGGACCTACGAGCAGTACTTC
CASVLSGGTYEQYF
>TRBV6-1|.|TRBD2|TRBJ2-1
TGTGCCAGCAGGGGACTAGGGCCCTCTGGGGAGCAGTTCTTC
CASRGLGPSGEQFF
>TRBV29-1|.|TRBD1|TRBJ1-2
TGCAGCACCCAGACAGGGGGCAGCTACACCTTC
CSTQTGGSYTF
>TRBV2|.|.|TRBJ2-3
TGTGCCAGCAGTGAACGCGGGGTCCGATACCCCACAGATACGCAGTATTTT
CASSERGVRYPTDTQYF
>TRBV30|.|TRBD1|TRBJ2-7
TGTGCCTGGAGTGTAAGAGCGACAGGGGGCTACGAGCAGTACTTC
CAWSVRATGGYEQYF